This TCR beta chain emerged from a study of OX40 agonist ivuxolimab in advanced cancers. Study context: The diagnoses of dose-escalation patients were hepatocellular carcinoma, melanoma, renal cell or head and neck cancer.

This clone has only a few counts. Germline V gene data show CDR1 as SGHAT and CDR2 as FQNNGV. V dropped 0 bases and J dropped 8 bases, with 5 bases sitting between them. The CDR3 has 13 amino acids. Some clones are missing from TCRdb's copy, which holds only in-frame ones; the method was immunoSEQ multiplex PCR. The sample lists about 76,000 clones; approximately 86% were seen once. The source is an adult with an advanced solid tumor such as melanoma, head and neck, liver or kidney cancer. Sequences were derived from CD4+ or CD8+ T cells sorted from blood, sampled in a trial of the OX40 agonist ivuxolimab. The chain is built from TRBV11-2 and TRBJ1-6; D remains unclear. The CDR3 DNA reads as TGTGCCAGCAGCTTAGATGAAGATTCACCCCTCCACTTT. Translating gives CASSLDEDSPLHF.